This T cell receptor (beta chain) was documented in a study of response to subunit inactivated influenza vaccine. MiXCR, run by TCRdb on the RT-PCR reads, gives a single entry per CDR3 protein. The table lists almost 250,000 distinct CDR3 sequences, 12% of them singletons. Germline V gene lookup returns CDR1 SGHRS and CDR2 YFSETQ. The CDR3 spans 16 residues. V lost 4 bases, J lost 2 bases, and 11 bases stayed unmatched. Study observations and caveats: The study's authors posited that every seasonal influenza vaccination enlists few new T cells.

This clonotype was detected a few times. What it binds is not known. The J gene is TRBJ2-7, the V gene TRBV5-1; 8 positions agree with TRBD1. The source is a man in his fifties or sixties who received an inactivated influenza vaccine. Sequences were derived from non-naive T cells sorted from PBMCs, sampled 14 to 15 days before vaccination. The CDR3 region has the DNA TGCGCCAGCAGCCCCAACGCAGGGGGCGCACCCTACGAGCAGTACTTC. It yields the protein CASSPNAGGAPYEQYF.